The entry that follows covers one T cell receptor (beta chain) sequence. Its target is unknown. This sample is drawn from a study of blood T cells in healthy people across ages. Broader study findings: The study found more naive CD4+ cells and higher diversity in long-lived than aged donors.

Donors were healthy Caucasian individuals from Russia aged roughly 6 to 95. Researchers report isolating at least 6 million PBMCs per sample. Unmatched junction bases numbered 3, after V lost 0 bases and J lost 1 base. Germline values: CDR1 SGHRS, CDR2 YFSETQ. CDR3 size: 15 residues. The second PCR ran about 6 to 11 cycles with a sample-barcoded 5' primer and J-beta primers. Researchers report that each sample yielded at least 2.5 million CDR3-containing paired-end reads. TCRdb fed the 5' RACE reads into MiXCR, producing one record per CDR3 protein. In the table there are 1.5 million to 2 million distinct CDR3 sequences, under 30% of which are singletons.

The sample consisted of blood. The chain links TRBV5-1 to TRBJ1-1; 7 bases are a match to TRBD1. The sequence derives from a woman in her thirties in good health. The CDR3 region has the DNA TGCGCCAGCAGCTTGGGGGACAGCGCGAACACTGAAGCTTTCTTT. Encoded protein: CASSLGDSANTEAFF.